Sequencing of this TCR beta chain was carried out in a study of T cell repertoires in cytomegalovirus infection (dated by TCRdb to the late 2010s). Regarding the research as a whole: Recently identified HLA-C-restricted CMV epitopes, whose presentation resists viral immunomodulation, were targeted by peptide stimulations together with well-studied HLA-B-restricted epitopes. Donor HLA type was relevant to the analysis, because carriage of CMV infection together with the matching HLA type was indicated by public TCR beta signatures. The full study reports these points: The ex vivo response was dominated by HLA-C-restricted CMV-specific TCR beta clonotypes, which also provided the single most frequent clonotype in two of eight donors. Carriers of CMV infection plus the relevant HLA type were discriminated by the cumulative frequency of public TCR beta family members in the study cohort and in an independent roughly 340-donor cohort.

The reads were generated on an Illumina HiSeq 1500. TCRdb took the public reads, trimmed them with fastp at Q25, ran MiXCR for clone calling and kept in-frame beta chains. Each entry is one CDR3 protein sequence, shown with its most common DNA and genes. In this sample the table shows roughly 920,000 distinct CDR3 sequences, less than 40% of which occur a single time. The top ten hold around 15% of the sample. The treatment or condition label of this sample denotes: in vitro stimulation with specific CMV peptide epitopes to enrich CMV-specific T cells. As regards this clonotype: What this receptor recognizes is not known. There are no base qualities to consult, and no much larger clone falls within one base.

The germline V gene specifies MNHGY as CDR1 and SAAAGT as CDR2. From cysteine to phenylalanine, the CDR3 is 17 amino acids long. The kept DNA is CDR3 alone, 51 bases in frame from the first base. The germline V and J ends show losses of 4 bases and 4 bases respectively, and no gene match explains 8 bases of the junction. The sample here was cultured CD8+ T cells from PBMCs, taken from culture after CMV antigen stimulation. This sequence originates from a human donor in good health (CMV status not recorded). Some clones in this sample may be carry-over from other donors' samples. The rearranged segments are TRBV6-8 and TRBJ2-7, and 15 junction bases match TRBD2. The nucleotide sequence is given as TGTGCCAGCAGTTCCGGGACTAGCGGGGGGCTATTATACGAGCAGTACTTC. This encodes CASSSGTSGGLLYEQYF.